The 24 T cell receptor beta chains presented below share a single source sample, sequenced in a study of CD8+CD57+ T cells in acquired aplastic anemia. Researchers used genomic DNA as the template to profile TCR beta VDJ and CDR3. From the reads, TCRdb called clonotypes with MiXCR, one entry per CDR3 protein. The sample records roughly 190,000 distinct CDR3 sequences, nearly 50% being singletons. Sequenced patients had shown CD8+CD57+ cell expansion by flow cytometry. Sequencing was carried out using sorted CD4+, CD8+, or CD8+CD57+ T cells (not recorded which) from PBMCs. These receptors were taken from a human donor with aplastic anemia.

The J gene is TRBJ1-2, the V gene TRBV15, with TRBD1 as a possible D gene (6 bases). CDR1 and CDR2 (germline): LNHNV, YYDKDF (reference sequence). This CDR3 is built from 14 residues. Between the trimmed V and J ends, which lost 3 bases and 8 bases, there was a span of 16 bases. The CDR3 here is CATSSFAGASGYTF. As DNA, the CDR3 is TGTGCCACCAGCAGCTTTGCAGGGGCTAGCGGCTACACCTTC.

This clonotype was seen once. V usage is TRBV3-1 and J usage is TRBJ1-1, with 12 bases identical to TRBD1. The V gene end was trimmed by 4 bases and the J gene end by 0 bases; junction bases not matched to a gene: 6. Germline values: CDR1 LGHDT, CDR2 YNNKEL (reference sequence). The CDR3 runs 17 residues. The CDR3 region is CASSPRDRGLLNTEAFF. The CDR3 DNA sequence: TGTGCCAGCAGCCCCCGGGACAGGGGGCTACTGAACACTGAAGCTTTCTTT. The whole variable domain, filled in from reference TRBV3-1 and TRBJ1-1, reads DTAVSQTPKYLVTQMGNDKSIKCEQNLGHDTMYWYKQDSKKFLKIMFSYNNKELIINETVPNRFSPKSPDKAHLNLHINSLELGDSAVYFCASSPRDRGLLNTEAFFGQGTRLTVV.

This clonotype occurred a few times. The V and J genes are TRBV7-8 and TRBJ1-6; D is uncertain. Per germline, CDR1 SGHVS and CDR2 FQNEAQ. The CDR3 runs 13 residues. V was clipped by 3 bases and J by 10 bases, with 10 bases between them. The CDR3 loop is CASSFPQPSPLHF. CDR3 nucleotide sequence: TGTGCCAGCAGCTTCCCACAGCCGTCACCCCTCCACTTT.

There are a few counts of this clonotype. The rearrangement links TRBV3-1 to TRBJ2-2, with D hard to call. V lost 2 bases and J 5 bases, leaving 21 bases between the germline ends. The CDR3 length is 18 residues. Germline CDR1 reads LGHDT; CDR2 reads YNNKEL (reference sequence). The CDR3 sequence: CASSQFAPFVQYTGELFF. DNA for the CDR3: TGTGCCAGCAGCCAATTTGCCCCCTTCGTCCAGTATACCGGGGAGCTGTTTTTT.

The CDR3 spells CASSGRLGGANVLTF. In DNA, the CDR3 is TGTGCCAGTAGTGGACGACTAGGCGGGGCCAACGTCCTGACTTTC. The gene calls are TRBV19 and TRBJ2-6, with a tentative D call TRBD2 (6 bases). The CDR3 runs 15 residues. V was pared by 5 bases and J by 4 bases, with 12 bases between. Per germline, CDR1 LNHDA and CDR2 SQIVND (reference sequence).

The CDR3 spells CASSLGTGATYEQYF. For the CDR3, the DNA is TGCGCCAGCAGCTTGGGTACAGGGGCTACCTACGAGCAGTACTTC. The genes are TRBV5-1 and TRBJ2-7; 7 bases match TRBD1. Germline V gives CDR1 SGHRS, CDR2 YFSETQ. The CDR3 runs to 15 residues. V was clipped by 0 bases and J by 2 bases; unmatched bases: 5. The whole variable domain, remainder taken from reference TRBV5-1 and TRBJ2-7, is KAGVTQTPRYLIKTRGQQVTLSCSPISGHRSVSWYQQTPGQGLQFLFEYFSETQRNKGNFPGRFSGRQFSNSRSEMNVSTLELGDSALYLCASSLGTGATYEQYFGPGTRLTVT.

This clonotype was picked up many times. The gene calls are TRBV5-1 and TRBJ1-1, with D unclear. The CDR3 length is 14 residues. The V gene's germline CDR1 is SGHRS and CDR2 YFSETQ. V lost 0 bases and J lost 2, with 8 bases in between. The CDR3 is CASSLVPGNTEAFF. The CDR3 coding sequence is TGCGCCAGCAGCTTGGTTCCTGGAAACACTGAAGCTTTCTTT.

This clonotype occurred once. The chain joins TRBV20-1 to TRBJ1-2, with D uncertain. Germline V CDR1 and CDR2: DFQATT, SNEGSKA (reference sequence). Trimming took off 0 bases at V and 3 bases at J, with 11 bases between the two ends. The length of the CDR3 is 14 residues. CDR3 in amino acids: CSARDSAADYGYTF. The DNA for the CDR3 is TGCAGTGCTAGAGATTCAGCAGCTGACTATGGCTACACCTTC.

This clonotype was observed a single time. The CDR3 spells CSARTDRDSNQPQHF. In DNA form, the CDR3 reads TGCAGTGCTAGGACGGACAGGGATAGCAATCAGCCCCAGCATTTT. This rearrangement joins TRBV20-1 to TRBJ1-5; TRBD1 agrees at 8 bases. The CDR3 sequence is 15 residues long. With V trimmed by 3 bases and J by 0 bases, 4 bases remained unmatched. Germline V gives CDR1 DFQATT, CDR2 SNEGSKA (reference sequence).

As regards this clonotype: One end of the junction varies from germline; a read error may be responsible. The V and J genes are TRBV7-9 and TRBJ1-2, with D uncertain. The CDR3 contains 11 residues. The germline gives CDR1 SEHNR, CDR2 FQNEAQ (reference sequence). DNA for the CDR3: TGTGCCAGCACCTTACTATGGGGCTACACCTTC. Amino acids: CASTLLWGYTF. Filled out from reference TRBV7-9 and TRBJ1-2, the complete variable domain reads DTGVSQNPRHKITKRGQNVTFRCDPISEHNRLYWYRQTLGQGPEFLTYFQNEAQLEKSRLLSDRFSAERPKGSFSTLEIQRTEQGDSAMYLCASTLLWGYTFGSGTRLTVV.

The rearrangement uses TRBV10-1 and TRBJ2-2; no clear D. Germline lookup yields CDR1 WNHNN and CDR2 SYGVQD (reference sequence). V lost 2 bases, J lost 4 bases, and 8 bases lay in between. The CDR3 contains 14 residues. The CDR3 DNA reads TGCGCCAGCAGTGAGATCTCTCTCACCGGGGAGCTGTTTTTT. As protein: CASSEISLTGELFF.

Of note for this clonotype: Lacking the conserved final phenylalanine or tryptophan, this CDR3 likely reflects a read error. This rearrangement joins TRBV20-1 to TRBJ1-1, with 7 bases matching TRBD1. CDR3 size: 14 residues. Germline V gene sequence: CDR1 DFQATT, CDR2 SNEGSKA (reference sequence). Losses at the gene ends were 2 bases for V and 0 bases for J; bases not matched to a gene: 3. For the CDR3, the DNA is TGCAGTGCTAGAATAGGACAGGTGAACACTGAAGCTTTCTCT. Translation: CSARIGQVNTEAFS.

This clonotype was seen at least ten times. The chain is built from TRBV7-2 and TRBJ1-1; tentative D call: TRBD1 (5 bases). Germline values: CDR1 SGHTA, CDR2 FQGNSA. V was cut by 5 bases and J by 2 bases, with 15 bases left in between. This CDR3 is built from 15 residues. The DNA of the CDR3 is TGTGCCAGCAGCGCACAAGGGGTCCCCAACACTGAAGCTTTCTTT. This translates into CASSAQGVPNTEAFF.

This clonotype was recorded at least ten times. The genes are TRBV7-2 and TRBJ2-7, with D maybe TRBD2 (5 bases). The CDR3 spans 13 residues. CDR1 is SGHTA, CDR2 FQGNSA, per germline. V was cut by 1 base and J by 5 bases, with 9 bases left in between. CDR3 sequence (DNA): TGTGCCAGCAGCTTAGAGCGGTTCCACGAGCAGTACTTC. This translates into CASSLERFHEQYF.

This clonotype was counted many times. J is TRBJ1-2 and V is TRBV7-2; 10 nucleotides agree with TRBD1. Germline V CDR1 and CDR2: SGHTA, FQGNSA. V lost 4 bases, J lost 8 bases, and 10 bases stayed unmatched. The CDR3 is 15 amino acids. This CDR3 is CASSYIPGQGSGYTF. The CDR3 DNA reads TGTGCCAGCAGCTATATACCGGGACAGGGGTCCGGCTACACCTTC.

The genes are TRBV7-2 and TRBJ1-2; 7 nucleotides agree with TRBD1. CDR1 is SGHTA, CDR2 FQGNSA, per germline. The J segment lost 2 bases and the V segment lost 5 bases, leaving 2 bases of the junction unmatched. There are 13 residues in the CDR3. CDR3 nucleotide sequence: TGTGCCAGCAGCAAGACAGGGAACTATGGCTACACCTTC. Translation gives CASSKTGNYGYTF.

J is TRBJ2-3 and V is TRBV20-1; 8 bases are shared with TRBD2. CDR3 length: 17 residues. The V and J ends lost 2 bases and 2 bases, in that order; junction bases with no gene match: 12. The germline gives CDR1 DFQATT, CDR2 SNEGSKA (reference sequence). CDR3 amino acids: CSARTTGLAGLTDTQYF. DNA for the CDR3: TGCAGTGCTAGAACCACAGGGCTAGCGGGCCTCACAGATACGCAGTATTTT.

In its sample, this clonotype was seen a few times. This chain links TRBV5-1 with TRBJ2-1, with D perhaps matching TRBD1 (7 bases). Germline V gene sequence: CDR1 SGHRS, CDR2 YFSETQ. Trimming left V 3 bases short and J 1 base short, with 11 bases between. The length of the CDR3 is 15 residues. CDR3 nucleotides: TGCGCCAGCAGCTATCCAGGGGGGTCCTACAATGAGCAGTTCTTC. This sequence encodes CASSYPGGSYNEQFF.

This clonotype was counted ten times or more. The V gene is TRBV2, the J gene TRBJ2-7; D is uncertain. The germline V gene has CDR1 SNHLY and CDR2 FYNNEI. The V end lost 1 base, the J end lost 6 bases, and 7 bases lay between the germline ends. The CDR3 extends over 12 amino acids. The CDR3 bases are TGTGCCAGCAGTGAAGGTGGTCTCGAGCAGTACTTC. Protein: CASSEGGLEQYF. The full variable domain, in which reference TRBV2 and TRBJ2-7 provide the parts outside the CDR3, is EPEVTQTPSHQVTQMGQEVILRCVPISNHLYFYWYRQILGQKVEFLVSFYNNEISEKSEIFDDQFSVERPDGSNFTLKIRSTKLEDSAMYFCASSEGGLEQYFGPGTRLTVT.

This clonotype has just a few counts. The genes are TRBV5-4 and TRBJ2-1, with 9 bases fitting TRBD2. The length of the CDR3 is 14 residues. The ends lost 3 bases at V and 9 bases at J; junction bases unmatched: 7. Germline V CDR1 and CDR2: SGHNT, YYREEE (reference sequence). CDR3 loop: CASSSGTSYGEQFF. For the CDR3, the DNA is TGTGCCAGCAGCTCCGGGACTAGCTACGGTGAGCAGTTCTTC.

A word on this clonotype: The conserved phenylalanine or tryptophan normally closing the CDR3 is absent here, so this likely arose from a read error. The chain combines TRBV24-1 with TRBJ2-3; D perhaps matches TRBD2 (6 bases). Trimming pared 7 bases from V and 4 bases from J, leaving 20 bases between. The CDR3 covers 16 residues. From germline, CDR1 is KGHDR and CDR2 SFDVKD. As DNA, the CDR3 is TGTGCCACCAGCGCTCCAGGGCGGGGAGCGGCAGATACGCAGTATCTT. This codes for CATSAPGRGAADTQYL.

The rearrangement uses TRBV20-1 and TRBJ2-5; 10 bases are a match to TRBD2. With 7 bases clipped from V and 0 bases from J, the junction kept 2 bases outside the gene matches. The germline V gene encodes CDR1 DFQATT and CDR2 SNEGSKA (reference sequence). The CDR3 is made up of 13 amino acids. The CDR3 here is CSESGRDQETQYF. The CDR3 coding sequence is TGCAGTGAGAGCGGGAGGGACCAAGAGACCCAGTACTTC.

Regarding this clonotype: An end of the junction does not agree with germline; a read error may underlie this. J is TRBJ2-2 and V is TRBV19; the D gene is possibly TRBD2 (6 bases). Germline-derived CDR1 and CDR2 are LNHDA and SQIVND (reference sequence). The CDR3 contains 16 residues. Here the CDR3 DNA reads TGTGCCAGTAGTATCCGGGGAGGAGTTTTCACCGGAGAGCTGTTTTTT. Translation: CASSIRGGVFTGELFF.

This clonotype was picked up many times. The V call is TRBV11-2, the J call TRBJ2-7; D gene ambiguous. The germline CDR1 and CDR2 sequences are SGHAT and FQNNGV. The germline V and J ends were trimmed by 5 bases and 7 bases, with 15 bases remaining between them. The CDR3 has 13 residues. The CDR3 protein is CASSTEFLREQYF. The CDR3 nucleotides read TGTGCCAGCAGCACCGAATTTCTGCGGGAGCAGTACTTC.